One sample yielded the 19 T cell receptor beta chains listed below, sequenced in a study of blood T cell repertoires in COVID-19 (dated by TCRdb to 2018 to 2020). The method behind the library was the immunoSEQ multiplex PCR assay. TCRdb took over this immuneACCESS table, retaining in-frame rearrangements with V and J assigned. Such tables are incomplete; in checked studies, under half of the missing clones stem from an unresolved V gene, and the remainder is unexplained. A total of over 50,000 clones appear in this sample, approximately 86% of them only once. The ten largest clonotypes hold roughly 3.5% of the sample. The material sequenced was peripheral blood. These receptors came from a man aged 50 to 60 with active COVID-19.

The chain couples TRBV13 to TRBJ2-7; the match to TRBD2 covers 8 bases. The CDR3 extends over 16 amino acids. V lost 6 bases and J lost 0; bases outside the gene matches: 10. Looked up from germline, CDR1 is PRHDT and CDR2 is FYEKMQ (reference sequence). The CDR3 spells CASRLSGGESSYEQYF. The CDR3 coding sequence is TGTGCCAGCAGGCTAAGCGGGGGCGAGAGCTCCTACGAGCAGTACTTC.

The J gene is TRBJ1-4, the V gene TRBV5-6; D gene unclear. Germline CDR1 and CDR2: SGHDT and YYEEEE. The CDR3 extends over 17 amino acids. Trimming removed 0 bases from V and 8 bases from J, with 20 bases in between. The CDR3 DNA reads as TGTGCCAGCAGCTTGGCCAGAAGGGTCGACTCGGGAGAAAAACTGTTTTTT. Protein: CASSLARRVDSGEKLFF.

The chain has TRBV15 and TRBJ1-3; D possibly corresponds to TRBD1 (5 bases). The V end was cut by 1 base, the J end by 4 bases, with 11 bases between. CDR3 length: 15 amino acids. CDR1 is LNHNV and CDR2 is YYDKDF in the germline V gene (reference sequence). The CDR3 DNA sequence: TGTGCCACCAGCAGAGGCCCGCCAGGGGGAAACACCATATATTTT. This sequence encodes CATSRGPPGGNTIYF.

The V gene is TRBV19, the J gene TRBJ1-2; 10 bases align to TRBD1. Germline V lookup: CDR1 LNHDA, CDR2 SQIVND (reference sequence). V was pared by 7 bases and J by 0 bases, with 11 bases of the junction left unmatched. The CDR3 covers 17 residues. CDR3 protein: CASTTGTGAFSNYGYTF. As DNA, the CDR3 is TGTGCCAGTACTACCGGGACAGGGGCGTTCTCTAACTATGGCTACACCTTC.

This clone has a single count. J is TRBJ1-1 and V is TRBV25-1; TRBD1 agrees at 8 bases. J gave up 6 bases and V 2 bases, and 8 bases lay outside the gene matches. The CDR3 contains 15 residues. Germline CDR1 and CDR2: MGHDK and SYGVNS. CDR3 DNA sequence: TGTGCCAGCAGTGAAGCGGACAGGGCGACTCCTGAAGCTTTCTTT. Amino acid sequence: CASSEADRATPEAFF.

V usage is TRBV28 and J usage is TRBJ1-6; D possibly corresponds to TRBD1 (5 bases). This CDR3 has 14 amino acids. Trimming removed 6 bases from V and 11 bases from J, with 17 bases in between. CDR1 MDHEN and CDR2 SYDVKM come from the germline V gene. The CDR3 protein is CASRSNGGTPPLHF. CDR3 DNA sequence: TGTGCCAGCAGGTCTAACGGGGGGACCCCACCCCTCCACTTT.

The gene calls are TRBV6-5 and TRBJ2-3; 7 nucleotides match TRBD2. V shed 7 bases and J 1 base; nucleotides not matched to a gene: 5. Germline values: CDR1 MNHEY, CDR2 SVGAGI. This CDR3 has 14 residues. The chain's CDR3 is CASTIRGGTDTQYF. CDR3 in DNA: TGTGCCAGCACCATCCGGGGGGGCACAGATACGCAGTATTTT.

The genes are TRBV7-2 and TRBJ2-5; 9 nucleotides agree with TRBD2. This CDR3 has 14 residues. Germline CDR1 is SGHTA and CDR2 is FQGNSA. With V trimmed by 3 bases and J by 5 bases, 4 bases remained unmatched. The CDR3 reads CASSFGLARETQYF. The DNA of the CDR3 is TGTGCCAGCAGCTTCGGACTAGCGCGGGAGACCCAGTACTTC.

This clone turned up a few times. CDR3 amino acids: CASSPRTGGYTEAFF. The CDR3 DNA follows: TGTGCCAGCAGCCCCCGGACAGGGGGGTACACTGAAGCTTTCTTT. V usage is TRBV9 and J usage is TRBJ1-1; 10 nucleotides align to TRBD1. This CDR3 region has 15 residues. Germline CDR1 reads SGDLS; CDR2 reads YYNGEE. The V gene end was trimmed by 4 bases and the J gene end by 3 bases; junction bases not matched to a gene: 6.

A few counts support this clone. The chain carries TRBV6-2 or TRBV6-3 and TRBJ2-7; 7 bases agree with TRBD1. Looked up from germline, CDR1 is MNHEY and CDR2 is SVGEGT. There are 16 residues in the CDR3. J was trimmed by 2 bases and V by 0 bases; bases with no gene match: 7. CDR3 DNA: TGTGCCAGCAGTTACTCGACAGGGACCCTCGCCTACGAGCAGTACTTC. It yields the protein CASSYSTGTLAYEQYF.

CDR3 in DNA: TGCACCAGCAGCCAAGATCCGATTTTAAGCGTAAGTAGCACAGATACGCAGTATTTT. It encodes CTSSQDPILSVSSTDTQYF. The genes are TRBV1 and TRBJ2-3; the D segment call TRBD2 is taken from the table without a DNA check. TRBV1 is a pseudogene. The CDR3 totals 19 residues.

This chain connects TRBV3-1 (or the pseudogene TRBV3-2) to TRBJ1-2; D unresolved. CDR3 length: 12 residues. The germline V and J ends were trimmed by 3 bases and 3 bases, with 5 bases remaining between them. Germline V lookup: CDR1 LGHDT, CDR2 YNNKEL (reference sequence). CDR3 sequence: CASSQAHYGYTF. CDR3 nucleotides: TGTGCCAGCAGCCAGGCTCACTATGGCTACACCTTC.

This chain uses TRBV14 with TRBJ2-5; 7 bases line up with TRBD1. V lost 5 bases, J lost 2 bases, and 8 bases stayed unmatched. From germline, CDR1 is SGHDN and CDR2 FVKESK. The CDR3 spans 15 residues. The CDR3 bases are TGTGCCAGCAGCTATACCAGACAGGGACAAGAGACCCAGTACTTC. It codes for CASSYTRQGQETQYF. Using reference TRBV14 and TRBJ2-5 for the parts outside the CDR3, the full variable domain is EAGVTQFPSHSVIEKGQTVTLRCDPISGHDNLYWYRRVMGKEIKFLLHFVKESKQDESGMPNNRFLAERTGGTYSTLKVQPAELEDSGVYFCASSYTRQGQETQYFGPGTRLLVL.

This clone was found a few times. This rearrangement joins TRBV6-2 or TRBV6-3 to TRBJ1-1; possibly TRBD1 for D (5 bases). The V and J ends lost 6 bases and 8 bases respectively, with 10 bases between them. CDR3 length: 11 amino acids. CDR1 is MNHEY and CDR2 is SVGEGT in the germline V gene. The CDR3 nucleotides read TGTGCCAGCAGCACCAGACAGGAAGCTTTCTTT. Residues: CASSTRQEAFF.

The chain links TRBV4-3 to TRBJ2-1; 10 bases map to TRBD1. V was clipped by 4 bases and J by 6 bases; unmatched bases: 6. Germline CDR1 and CDR2: LGHNA and YSLEER. This CDR3 contains 15 residues. The CDR3 is CASSRDRGWGNEQFF. CDR3 nucleotides: TGCGCCAGCAGCCGGGACAGGGGTTGGGGCAATGAGCAGTTCTTC.

The V gene is TRBV6-5, the J gene TRBJ1-3; possibly TRBD1 for D (6 bases). The germline V and J ends were trimmed by 6 bases and 2 bases, with 14 bases remaining between them. The germline gives CDR1 MNHEY, CDR2 SVGAGI. The CDR3 has 15 amino acids. CDR3 amino acids: CASSSGARPGNTIYF. The CDR3 DNA sequence: TGTGCCAGCAGCTCAGGGGCCCGGCCTGGAAACACCATATATTTT.

Only one count was recorded for this clone. This sequence joins TRBV27 and TRBJ2-6, with 9 bases fitting TRBD1. After removal of 3 bases from V and 0 bases from J, the junction contained 6 bases not matched to a gene. The CDR3 is made up of 18 amino acids. Per the germline V gene, CDR1 is MNHEY and CDR2 is SMNVEV (reference sequence). The CDR3 loop reads CASSLGQGLYSGANVLTF. In nucleotides, the CDR3 is TGTGCCAGCAGTTTGGGACAGGGCCTCTACTCTGGGGCCAACGTCCTGACTTTC.

The chain employs TRBV5-4 and TRBJ1-1; 12 nucleotides align to TRBD1. The CDR3 contains 16 residues. After removal of 4 bases from V and 5 bases from J, the junction contained 9 bases not matched to a gene. Looked up from germline, CDR1 is SGHNT and CDR2 is YYREEE (reference sequence). This CDR3 reads CASSKGQGARQTEAFF. CDR3 DNA sequence: TGTGCCAGCAGCAAGGGACAGGGGGCGAGACAGACTGAAGCTTTCTTT.

This chain connects TRBV19 to TRBJ1-2; 9 nucleotides line up with TRBD1. Germline-derived CDR1 and CDR2 are LNHDA and SQIVND (reference sequence). The ends lost 7 bases at V and 4 bases at J; junction bases unmatched: 4. This CDR3 comprises 13 residues. The CDR3 nucleotides read TGTGCCAGTACGGGACAGGGTGGCTATGGCTACACCTTC. Its protein product is CASTGQGGYGYTF.